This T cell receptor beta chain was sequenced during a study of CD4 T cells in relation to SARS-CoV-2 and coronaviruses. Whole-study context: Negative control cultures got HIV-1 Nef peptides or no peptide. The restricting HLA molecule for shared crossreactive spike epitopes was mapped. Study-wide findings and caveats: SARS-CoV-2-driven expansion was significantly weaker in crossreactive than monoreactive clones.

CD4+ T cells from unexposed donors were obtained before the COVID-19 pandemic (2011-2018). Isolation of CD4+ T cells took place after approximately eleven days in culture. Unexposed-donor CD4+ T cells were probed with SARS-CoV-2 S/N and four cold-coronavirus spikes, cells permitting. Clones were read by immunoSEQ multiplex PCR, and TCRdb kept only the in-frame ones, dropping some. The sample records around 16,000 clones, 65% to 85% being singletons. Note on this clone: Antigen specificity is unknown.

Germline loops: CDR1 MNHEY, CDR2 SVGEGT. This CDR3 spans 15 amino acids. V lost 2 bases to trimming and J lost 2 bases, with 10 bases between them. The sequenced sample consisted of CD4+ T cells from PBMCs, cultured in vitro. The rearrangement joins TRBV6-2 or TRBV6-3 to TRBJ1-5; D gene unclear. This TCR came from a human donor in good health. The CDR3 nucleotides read TGTGCCAGCAGTTACGCGAGCCAGGGCAATCAGCCCCAGCATTTT. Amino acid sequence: CASSYASQGNQPQHF.